The 23 T cell receptor beta chains reported below all come from one sample, sequenced in a study of blood T cell repertoires in COVID-19. Using immunoSEQ multiplex PCR, the repertoire was profiled, and TCRdb retains in-frame clones only, with some absent. This sample yields more than 85,000 clones, of which 70% to 90% are seen a single time; roughly 4.9% belongs to the top ten. Sequencing was performed on peripheral blood. The receptors come from a human donor in a cohort sampled during active COVID-19.

V and J are TRBV7-3 and TRBJ1-1, with a weak D call TRBD1 (5 bases). CDR1 SGHTA and CDR2 FQGTGA come from the germline V gene. The germline V and J ends were trimmed by 5 bases and 0 bases, with 25 bases remaining between them. This CDR3 has 19 residues. CDR3 bases: TGTGCCAGCAGCCCATGGGGCGGGGGGAAACGGGACCTGAACACTGAAGCTTTCTTT. Its protein is CASSPWGGGKRDLNTEAFF.

The V gene is TRBV28, the J gene TRBJ2-2; 9 bases agree with TRBD2. V gave up 4 bases and J gave up 5 bases; unmatched junction bases: 8. This CDR3 has 16 amino acids. The germline V gene has CDR1 MDHEN and CDR2 SYDVKM. CDR3 amino acids: CASSYSGLAHTGELFF. The CDR3 DNA sequence: TGTGCCAGCAGTTACTCCGGACTAGCGCATACCGGGGAGCTGTTTTTT.

Only one count was recorded for this clone. The chain is built from TRBV6-4 and TRBJ1-2; 9 bases line up with TRBD1. Losses at the gene ends were 7 bases for V and 7 bases for J; bases not matched to a gene: 13. The CDR3 is made up of 15 amino acids. In germline, CDR1 is MRHNA, CDR2 SNTAGT. This CDR3 reads CASTRQGGQRSGYTF. Written as DNA, the CDR3 is TGTGCCAGCACCCGACAGGGGGGGCAAAGAAGTGGCTACACCTTC.

The gene calls are TRBV29-1 and TRBJ1-2; D ambiguous. Trimming took 3 bases from V and 5 from J, leaving 7 bases between them. Germline V gives CDR1 SQVTM, CDR2 ANQGSEA. The CDR3 has 11 amino acids. DNA of the CDR3: TGCAGCGTTGATTGGCAATATGGCTACACCTTC. Translating gives CSVDWQYGYTF. The complete variable domain, with remaining parts taken from reference TRBV29-1 and TRBJ1-2, reads SAVISQKPSRDICQRGTSLTIQCQVDSQVTMMFWYRQQPGQSLTLIATANQGSEATYESGFVIDKFPISRPNLTFSTLTVSNMSPEDSSIYLCSVDWQYGYTFGSGTRLTVV.

The rearrangement joins TRBV19 to TRBJ2-7; no clear D gene. The CDR3 runs to 11 residues. Germline V gene data show CDR1 as LNHDA and CDR2 as SQIVND (reference sequence). The V end was cut by 1 base, the J end by 6 bases, with 4 bases between. The CDR3 region has the DNA TGTGCCAGTAGTATAGGGGCCGAGCAGTACTTC. Translated: CASSIGAEQYF.

The CDR3 region has the DNA TGCGCCAGCAGCTTGGCCGGACAGGGGGCTGGTGAAAAACTGTTTTTT. This gives the protein CASSLAGQGAGEKLFF. The V call is TRBV5-1, the J call TRBJ1-4; 11 nucleotides agree with TRBD1. Germline assignment: CDR1 SGHRS and CDR2 YFSETQ. The CDR3 spans 16 residues. Germline trimming cut 0 bases from V and 7 bases from J; bases unmatched to any gene: 5.

The chain has TRBV18 and TRBJ1-5; a weak D match, TRBD1 (5 bases). Germline V gene lookup returns CDR1 KGHSH and CDR2 LQKENI. V gave up 4 bases and J gave up 4 bases, with 38 bases separating them. The CDR3 covers 23 residues. The CDR3 bases are TGTGCCAGCTCACGCTCCCGAATCGCAGCTCACCTGTGGGCGGACACAAAAAATCAGCCCCAGCATTTT. Translating gives CASSRSRIAAHLWADTKNQPQHF.

This clone has a handful of counts. The rearrangement uses TRBV9 and TRBJ2-3; 9 bases are a match to TRBD1. This CDR3 spans 15 amino acids. Germline V gene data show CDR1 as SGDLS and CDR2 as YYNGEE. Germline trimming cut 3 bases from V and 3 bases from J; bases unmatched to any gene: 5. The CDR3 DNA is TGTGCCAGCAGCGGACAGGGGGTAGTGACAGATACGCAGTATTTT. This gives the protein CASSGQGVVTDTQYF.

The V call is TRBV10-3, the J call TRBJ1-3; possibly TRBD1 for D (6 bases). Trimming took 0 bases from V and 2 from J, leaving 11 bases between them. The V gene's germline CDR1 is ENHRY and CDR2 SYGVKD. The CDR3 has 16 amino acids. In DNA form, the CDR3 reads TGTGCCATCAGTGAGTCGAGGTCAGGGGCTGGAAACACCATATATTTT. Protein product: CAISESRSGAGNTIYF.

This clone was counted a single time. The rearrangement joins TRBV15 to TRBJ2-7, with D maybe TRBD2 (6 bases). Germline-derived CDR1 and CDR2 are LNHNV and YYDKDF (reference sequence). This CDR3 comprises 15 residues. The V end lost 3 bases, the J end lost 7 bases, and 19 bases lay between the germline ends. The CDR3 DNA is TGTGCCACCAGCAGGCCCCCGGGGACTCGGGTAGAGCAGTACTTC. Translation: CATSRPPGTRVEQYF.

V and J are TRBV5-8 and TRBJ1-5; 7 bases are shared with TRBD1. The V gene's germline CDR1 is SGHTS and CDR2 YDEGEE. This CDR3 is built from 14 residues. V dropped 4 bases and J dropped 7; count of bases not matched to a gene: 8. In nucleotides, the CDR3 is TGTGCCAGCAGCGGCGGACAGGTGGACCAGCCCCAGCATTTT. Protein product: CASSGGQVDQPQHF.

This clone was counted once. V gene TRBV24-1 combines with J gene TRBJ2-1; 8 nucleotides agree with TRBD2. The germline CDR1 and CDR2 sequences are KGHDR and SFDVKD. V was pared by 1 base and J by 2 bases, with 3 bases of the junction left unmatched. The CDR3 is 16 amino acids. CDR3 residues: CATSDFVSGAYNEQFF. The CDR3 region has the DNA TGTGCCACCAGTGATTTTGTTAGCGGGGCCTACAATGAGCAGTTCTTC.

The chain is built from TRBV2 and TRBJ2-3; a possible D gene is TRBD2 (6 bases). There are 15 residues in the CDR3. Germline V gene data show CDR1 as SNHLY and CDR2 as FYNNEI. V was trimmed by 7 bases and J by 2 bases, leaving 16 bases between them. DNA of the CDR3: TGTGCCAGCAATGGACTAAGCGGTCCCACAGATACGCAGTATTTT. Protein product: CASNGLSGPTDTQYF.

On this clone itself: The sample carries other DNA sequences with the same CDR3. The rearrangement uses TRBV6-6 and TRBJ2-3; possible D gene TRBD1, 6 bases. V gave up 0 bases and J gave up 1 base, with 11 bases separating them. CDR1 and CDR2 from the germline V gene are MNHNY and SVGAGI (reference sequence). This CDR3 contains 16 residues. CDR3 in amino acids: CASSYSGAGGTDTQYF. The DNA of the CDR3 is TGTGCCAGCAGTTACTCGGGGGCAGGGGGCACAGATACGCAGTATTTT.

The chain combines TRBV19 with TRBJ2-7; D remains ambiguous. CDR3 size: 15 residues. Per the germline V gene, CDR1 is LNHDA and CDR2 is SQIVND (reference sequence). V lost 6 bases and J 2 bases, leaving 17 bases between the germline ends. CDR3 amino acids: CASRPTPSVAYEQYF. The CDR3 coding sequence is TGTGCCAGTAGACCTACCCCTAGTGTTGCCTACGAGCAGTACTTC.

This clone came up once. The rearrangement joins TRBV30 to TRBJ1-6; tentative D call: TRBD1 (6 bases). The CDR3 has 15 residues. The V gene lost 0 bases and the J gene lost 9 bases, with 15 bases spanning the gap. Germline V gene data show CDR1 as GTSNPN and CDR2 as SVGIG (reference sequence). In DNA form, the CDR3 reads TGTGCCTGGAGTGTAAGGCAGGACAGAAGTTCACCCCTCCACTTT. As protein: CAWSVRQDRSSPLHF.

The rearrangement joins TRBV15 to TRBJ2-7, with D possibly being TRBD1 (6 bases). Germline CDR1 LNHNV, CDR2 YYDKDF (reference sequence). The CDR3 loop spans 16 amino acids. V lost 5 bases and J 3 bases, leaving 20 bases between the germline ends. CDR3 amino acids: CATSQARRGLGYEQYF. CDR3 DNA sequence: TGTGCCACCAGCCAGGCCCGAAGGGGGTTAGGCTACGAGCAGTACTTC.

The V gene is TRBV12-5, the J gene TRBJ2-5, with 9 bases that match TRBD1. CDR3 length: 16 amino acids. Germline CDR1 and CDR2: LGHNT and FRNRAP. The V segment lost 6 bases and the J segment 1 base; nucleotides outside the gene matches: 9. The CDR3 bases are TGTGCTAGTGGACCCGGACAGGGGAACCTCCAAGAGACCCAGTACTTC. This encodes CASGPGQGNLQETQYF.

V gene TRBV30 combines with J gene TRBJ2-1, with TRBD2 identical over 8 bases. Germline-derived CDR1 and CDR2 are GTSNPN and SVGIG (reference sequence). The CDR3 is made up of 10 amino acids. V lost 3 bases and J lost 15; bases outside the gene matches: 4. The CDR3 loop is CAWRSGSLFF. CDR3 coding DNA: TGTGCCTGGAGAAGCGGGAGCCTGTTCTTC.

The V call is TRBV9, the J call TRBJ1-4; TRBD1 matches at 8 bases. This CDR3 contains 15 residues. CDR1 and CDR2 (germline): SGDLS, YYNGEE. J lost 2 bases, V lost 2 bases, and 2 bases had no gene match. Here the CDR3 reads CASSVAGGTNEKLFF. CDR3 DNA sequence: TGTGCCAGCAGCGTGGCAGGGGGCACTAATGAAAAACTGTTTTTT.

The chain is built from TRBV11-2 and TRBJ2-2, with 11 bases fitting TRBD2. Germline CDR1 SGHAT, CDR2 FQNNGV. J lost 3 bases, V lost 5 bases, and 5 bases had no gene match. The CDR3 is 16 residues long. The CDR3 bases are TGTGCCAGCAGCCGGACTAGCGGGTCCTACACCGGGGAGCTGTTTTTT. It specifies CASSRTSGSYTGELFF.

CDR3 nucleotides: TGTGCCAGCAGTCCACCGGGGATAGAGGGTTCCACTGAAGCTTTCTTT. Its translation: CASSPPGIEGSTEAFF. V usage is TRBV25-1 and J usage is TRBJ1-1; D not resolved. The CDR3 runs 16 residues. V gave up 5 bases and J gave up 4 bases, with 20 bases separating them. Germline CDR1 reads MGHDK; CDR2 reads SYGVNS.

The chain employs TRBV5-1 and TRBJ1-2, with D possibly TRBD1 on 6 matching bases. Germline V gene lookup returns CDR1 SGHRS and CDR2 YFSETQ. This CDR3 region has 13 residues. The V gene lost 0 bases and the J gene lost 12 bases, with 15 bases spanning the gap. Written as DNA, the CDR3 is TGCGCCAGCAGCTTGGCGCCAGGGGATAGGGACACCTTC. Its translation: CASSLAPGDRDTF.